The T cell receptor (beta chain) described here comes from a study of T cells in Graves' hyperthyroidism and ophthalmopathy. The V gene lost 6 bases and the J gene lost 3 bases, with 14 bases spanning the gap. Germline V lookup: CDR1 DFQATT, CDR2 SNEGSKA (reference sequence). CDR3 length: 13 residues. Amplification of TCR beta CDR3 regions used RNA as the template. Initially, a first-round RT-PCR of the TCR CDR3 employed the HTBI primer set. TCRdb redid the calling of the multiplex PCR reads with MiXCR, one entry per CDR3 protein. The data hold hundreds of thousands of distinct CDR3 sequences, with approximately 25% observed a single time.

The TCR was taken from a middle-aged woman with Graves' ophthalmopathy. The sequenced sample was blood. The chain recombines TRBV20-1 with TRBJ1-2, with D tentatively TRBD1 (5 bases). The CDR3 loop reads CSARSTAHYGYTF. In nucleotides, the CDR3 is TGCAGTGCCCGCTCGACAGCACACTATGGCTACACCTTC.